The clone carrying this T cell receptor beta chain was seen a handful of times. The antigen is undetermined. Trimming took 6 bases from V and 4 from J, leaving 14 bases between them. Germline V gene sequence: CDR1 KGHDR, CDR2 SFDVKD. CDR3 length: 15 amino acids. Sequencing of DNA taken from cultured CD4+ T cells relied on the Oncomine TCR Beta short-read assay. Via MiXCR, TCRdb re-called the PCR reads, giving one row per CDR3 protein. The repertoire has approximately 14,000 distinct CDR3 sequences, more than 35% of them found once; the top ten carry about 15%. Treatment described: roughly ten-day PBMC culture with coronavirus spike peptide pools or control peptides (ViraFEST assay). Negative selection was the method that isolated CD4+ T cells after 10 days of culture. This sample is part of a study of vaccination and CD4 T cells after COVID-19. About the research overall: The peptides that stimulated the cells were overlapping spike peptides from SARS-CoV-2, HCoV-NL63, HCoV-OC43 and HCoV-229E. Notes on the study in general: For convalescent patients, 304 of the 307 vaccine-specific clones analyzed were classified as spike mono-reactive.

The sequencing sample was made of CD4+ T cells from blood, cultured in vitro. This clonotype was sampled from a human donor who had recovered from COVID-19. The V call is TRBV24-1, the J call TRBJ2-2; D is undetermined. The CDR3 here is CATSPLAVATGELFF. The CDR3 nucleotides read TGTGCCACCAGTCCCCTTGCGGTGGCCACCGGGGAGCTGTTTTTT.